Given below is one T cell receptor beta chain in context. Its antigen is still unknown. The CDR3 contains 14 residues. The germline CDR1 and CDR2 sequences are SGHRS and YFSETQ. With 1 base removed from V and 0 bases from J, the gap between germline ends came to 8 bases. This entry belongs to a study of T cell responses to AZD1222 COVID-19 vaccine. Study outcomes and limitations: A mostly white British donor set with more females was recruited, and clonal diversity was possibly underestimated. An increase in Spike-specific TCR breadth and depth was observed after two AZD1222 doses. Of spike-specific TCRs, nearly half reportedly target regions left unmutated in variants. Spike-wide vaccine-associated CD4 TCRs dominated at 160-218 and 743-854.

Only in-frame clones appear in the TCRdb table, and some are missing; sequencing was by immunoSEQ multiplex PCR. The data show some 97,000 clones, around nine tenths seen once. The sequence derives from an adult in good health. The chain has TRBV5-1 and TRBJ2-7; no clear D. Sequences were derived from peripheral blood, sampled on day 0 of AZD1222 vaccination. CDR3 region: CASSLHDNSYEQYF. The CDR3 DNA reads as TGCGCCAGCAGCTTGCACGATAACTCCTACGAGCAGTACTTC.